Following are 19 T cell receptor beta chains from one sample sequenced in a study of beta chain features in type 1 diabetes. The entirety of the isolated RNA underwent reverse transcription, so expressed TCRB transcripts were sequenced. Clones were sequenced by immunoSEQ multiplex PCR, and TCRdb holds only the in-frame ones, with some missing. The table records about 370,000 clones, more than 13% of them present only once. The material sequenced was naive CD4+ T cells from blood. The source of these receptors is a woman aged 18-29 years in good health.

The gene calls are TRBV7-9 and TRBJ2-5, with 8 positions matching TRBD1. This CDR3 region has 16 residues. Germline V gene lookup returns CDR1 SEHNR and CDR2 FQNEAQ (reference sequence). Trimming at V came to 0 bases and at J to 4 bases, leaving 7 bases not matched to a gene. Here the CDR3 DNA reads TGTGCCAGCAGCTTAGCGCGGTCAGGGGGCCGAGAGACCCAGTACTTC. Amino acid sequence: CASSLARSGGRETQYF.

The rearrangement links TRBV28 to TRBJ2-3; no reliable D call. The CDR3 has 14 amino acids. Germline lookup yields CDR1 MDHEN and CDR2 SYDVKM. V gave up 5 bases and J gave up 4 bases, with 13 bases separating them. CDR3 sequence reads: CASSTALRADTQYF. CDR3 nucleotides: TGTGCCAGCAGTACCGCTTTGAGAGCAGATACGCAGTATTTT.

V gene TRBV11-3 combines with J gene TRBJ2-5; 8 nucleotides match TRBD1. V lost 5 bases to trimming and J lost 4 bases; unmatched junction nucleotides: 3. Germline V gene data show CDR1 as SGHNT and CDR2 as YENEEA. This CDR3 is 13 amino acids long. CDR3 protein: CASSPDRAETQYF. The DNA for the CDR3 is TGTGCCAGCAGCCCGGACAGGGCAGAGACCCAGTACTTC.

This chain links TRBV5-4 with TRBJ2-3, with D possibly TRBD2 on 6 matching bases. The V end was cut by 4 bases, the J end by 4 bases, with 13 bases between. This CDR3 comprises 14 residues. Looked up from germline, CDR1 is SGHNT and CDR2 is YYREEE (reference sequence). The CDR3 DNA is TGTGCCAGCAGCCCCGGAGGGCCGTCAGATACGCAGTATTTT. It yields the protein CASSPGGPSDTQYF.

A few counts support this clone. This chain joins TRBV7-2 and TRBJ2-7; D may be TRBD2 (5 bases). This CDR3 region has 15 residues. Germline V lookup: CDR1 SGHTA, CDR2 FQGNSA. V was trimmed by 1 base and J by 2 bases, leaving 12 bases between them. DNA of the CDR3: TGTGCCAGCAGCTTAGTAGAGGGTCCGGCCTACGAGCAGTACTTC. This codes for CASSLVEGPAYEQYF.

The rearrangement joins TRBV7-2 to TRBJ2-1; 9 bases map to TRBD1. The CDR3 length is 14 residues. With 3 bases clipped from V and 9 bases from J, the junction kept 6 bases outside the gene matches. Germline assignment: CDR1 SGHTA and CDR2 FQGNSA. CDR3 coding DNA: TGTGCCAGCAGCTTGGGACAGGGAAGAGGTGAGCAGTTCTTC. Translation gives CASSLGQGRGEQFF.

The chain employs TRBV4-1 and TRBJ2-1, with D perhaps TRBD1 (6 bases). Trimming removed 0 bases at V and 0 bases at J, with 9 bases between. This CDR3 comprises 16 residues. Germline values: CDR1 MGHRA, CDR2 YSYEKL. CDR3 region: CASSQDQGRSYNEQFF. CDR3 sequence (DNA): TGCGCCAGCAGCCAAGATCAGGGGCGCTCCTACAATGAGCAGTTCTTC.

The chain has TRBV9 and TRBJ2-3, with TRBD2 matching 10 bases. V trimming: 4 bases; J trimming: 3 bases; junction bases outside the gene matches: 8. The germline CDR1 and CDR2 sequences are SGDLS and YYNGEE. This CDR3 is built from 16 residues. CDR3 coding DNA: TGTGCCAGCAGCCCCGCAACTAGCGGGACGACAGATACGCAGTATTTT. It yields the protein CASSPATSGTTDTQYF.

This chain uses TRBV6-1 with TRBJ2-7, with D possibly TRBD2 on 6 matching bases. The CDR3 totals 15 residues. Germline-derived CDR1 and CDR2 are MNHNS and SASEGT. The germline V and J ends were trimmed by 7 bases and 1 base, with 17 bases remaining between them. The CDR3 coding sequence is TGTGCCAGCATCCCCGGGAGTAGTTCATCCTACGAGCAGTACTTC. Amino acid sequence: CASIPGSSSSYEQYF.

This clone has more than one count but fewer than ten. The V call is TRBV7-9, the J call TRBJ2-4; 7 positions agree with TRBD2. V shed 1 base and J 5 bases; nucleotides not matched to a gene: 5. The CDR3 is 15 residues long. Germline V gene lookup returns CDR1 SEHNR and CDR2 FQNEAQ (reference sequence). This chain's CDR3 is CASSLGGSVQNIQYF. CDR3 in DNA: TGTGCCAGCAGCTTAGGCGGGAGCGTCCAAAACATTCAGTACTTC.

This clone appeared a few times. This chain links TRBV7-9 with TRBJ1-5, with a weak D call TRBD1 (5 bases). The CDR3 loop spans 14 amino acids. Germline V gene data show CDR1 as SEHNR and CDR2 as FQNEAQ (reference sequence). The ends were cut back, 3 bases at V and 4 bases at J, with 10 bases in the middle. CDR3 coding DNA: TGTGCCAGCAGCTTTGGAGACAGTAATCAGCCCCAGCATTTT. Translating it yields CASSFGDSNQPQHF.

This clone has only a few counts. This CDR3 is CSVGRSGYTGELFF. The CDR3 DNA is TGCAGCGTCGGAAGATCAGGGTACACCGGGGAGCTGTTTTTT. This rearrangement joins TRBV29-1 to TRBJ2-2; a possible D gene is TRBD1 (5 bases). In germline, CDR1 is SQVTM, CDR2 ANQGSEA. There are 14 residues in the CDR3. Trimming removed 6 bases from V and 3 bases from J, with 14 bases in between.

This clone was observed a few times. The rearrangement joins TRBV7-2 to TRBJ2-1; TRBD2 matches at 12 bases. Germline CDR1 SGHTA, CDR2 FQGNSA. The CDR3 covers 15 residues. V shed 5 bases, J shed 5 bases, and the junction held 4 bases outside the gene matches. The CDR3 sequence is CASSPWTSGNNEQFF. The CDR3 DNA reads TGTGCCAGCAGCCCCTGGACTAGCGGGAACAATGAGCAGTTCTTC.

This clone was seen more than once but under ten times. CDR3 coding DNA: TGTGCCAGCTCACCACCGAACGGAGGCAACTATGGCTACACCTTC. Translation gives CASSPPNGGNYGYTF. This sequence joins TRBV18 and TRBJ1-2; unclear D gene. The CDR3 totals 15 residues. V lost 0 bases and J 2 bases, leaving 10 bases between the germline ends. The germline V gene encodes CDR1 KGHSH and CDR2 LQKENI.

V usage is TRBV9 and J usage is TRBJ2-1; weak D call: TRBD2 (6 bases). CDR3 length: 14 amino acids. With 4 bases removed from V and 9 bases from J, the gap between germline ends came to 17 bases. Germline V CDR1 and CDR2: SGDLS, YYNGEE. CDR3 amino acids: CASSFPSSEGEQFF. In DNA, the CDR3 is TGTGCCAGCAGCTTTCCGTCTAGCGAGGGTGAGCAGTTCTTC.

This clone was seen only a few times. In DNA form, the CDR3 reads TGTGCCAGCAGCTTAGACGTAGCGGGAGGTAGAGAGCAGTTCTTC. This gives the protein CASSLDVAGGREQFF. This chain joins TRBV7-9 and TRBJ2-1; 10 positions agree with TRBD2. CDR3 length: 15 amino acids. The germline V gene has CDR1 SEHNR and CDR2 FQNEAQ (reference sequence). V dropped 1 base and J dropped 10; count of bases not matched to a gene: 7.

The chain joins TRBV5-4 to TRBJ1-2; 9 nucleotides match TRBD1. Per the germline V gene, CDR1 is SGHNT and CDR2 is YYREEE (reference sequence). This CDR3 is built from 15 residues. The junction had 10 bases not matched to a gene; V was cut back by 6 bases and J by 4 bases. Written as DNA, the CDR3 is TGTGCCAGCAAGGAGCGGGACAGGGAATCCTATGGCTACACCTTC. Amino acid sequence: CASKERDRESYGYTF.

The sample holds a few counts of this clone. The rearrangement joins TRBV27 to TRBJ1-2; no reliable D call. Deletions cut 8 bases from V and 0 bases from J, with 16 bases between. CDR3 length: 15 residues. The germline V gene encodes CDR1 MNHEY and CDR2 SMNVEV (reference sequence). In DNA form, the CDR3 reads TGTGCCAGCCGCAGCCGGCGGTGGGCTAACTATGGCTACACCTTC. It yields the protein CASRSRRWANYGYTF.

Only a few counts were recorded for this clone. The same CDR3 is also encoded by other DNA sequences in this sample. This chain connects TRBV30 to TRBJ1-5, with TRBD1 matching over 8 bases. This CDR3 region has 14 residues. Germline-derived CDR1 and CDR2 are GTSNPN and SVGIG (reference sequence). The trim removed 2 bases at V and 7 bases at J, leaving 7 bases unmatched. The CDR3 region has the DNA TGTGCCTGGAGTCCCGGACAGGGAGGACAGCCCCAGCATTTT. This encodes CAWSPGQGGQPQHF. The whole variable domain, filled in from reference TRBV30 and TRBJ1-5, reads SQTIHQWPATLVQPVGSPLSLECTVEGTSNPNLYWYRQAAGRGLQLLFYSVGIGQISSEVPQNLSASRPQDRQFILSSKKLLLSDSGFYLCAWSPGQGGQPQHFGDGTRLSIL.